The subject of this entry is one TCR beta chain. The sample contains more than one DNA sequence encoding this CDR3. These data come from a study of blood T cell repertoires in COVID-19. About the study: Sites in the United States, Italy and Spain provided acute and convalescent COVID-19 samples.

Germline CDR1 reads SNHLY; CDR2 reads FYNNEI. V was shortened by 7 bases and J by 1 base, with 8 bases between the two germline ends. The CDR3 is 12 amino acids. Data came from immunoSEQ multiplex PCR; TCRdb stores just in-frame clones and leaves some out. The sample carries about 310,000 clones, roughly 87% recorded once. This chain uses TRBV2 with TRBJ2-7; a possible D gene is TRBD1 (6 bases). The clonotype comes from a man aged 18-30 years with active or convalescent COVID-19. Sample: peripheral blood. The CDR3 region has the DNA TGTGCCAGCATTGGACAGTCCTACGAGCAGTACTTC. Protein sequence: CASIGQSYEQYF.